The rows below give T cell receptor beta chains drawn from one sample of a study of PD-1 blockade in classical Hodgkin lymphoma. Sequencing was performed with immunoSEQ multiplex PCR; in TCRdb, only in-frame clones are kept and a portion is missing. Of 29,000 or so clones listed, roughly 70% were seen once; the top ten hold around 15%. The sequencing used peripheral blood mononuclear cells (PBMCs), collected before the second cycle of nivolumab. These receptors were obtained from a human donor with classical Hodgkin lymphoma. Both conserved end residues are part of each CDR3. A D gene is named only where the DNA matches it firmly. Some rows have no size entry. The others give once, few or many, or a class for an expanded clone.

CASSLRLREATQYF | TGCGCCAGCAGCCTCCGTCTTAGGGAGGCTACGCAGTATTTT | . | TRBV4-3 | . | TRBJ2-3
CASSLKGTGGSTGELFF | TGTGCCAGCAGCTTAAAGGGGACAGGGGGCTCGACCGGGGAGCTGTTTTTT | TRBD1 | TRBV7-6 | . | TRBJ2-2
CASSQGQGNTEAFF | TGTGCCAGCAGCCAAGGCCAGGGGAACACTGAAGCTTTCTTT | . | TRBV4-2 | . | TRBJ1-1
CASRVQGATGYTF | TGTGCCAGCAGGGTACAGGGCGCTACGGGCTACACCTTC | . | TRBV6-5 | . | TRBJ1-2
CASSWDSSGNTIYF | TGTGCCAGCAGCTGGGACAGCTCTGGAAACACCATATATTTT | TRBD1 | TRBV27 | . | TRBJ1-3
CASSPERYYNEQFF | TGTGCCAGCTCACCAGAGAGATACTACAATGAGCAGTTCTTC | . | TRBV18 | . | TRBJ2-1
CASSQDSRQQNEKLFF | TGCGCCAGCAGCCAAGATTCGAGACAGCAAAATGAAAAACTGTTTTTT | . | TRBV4-3 | . | TRBJ1-4
CASSLSSSVGLYSNQPQHF | TGTGCCAGCAGTTTATCTTCTTCTGTCGGACTCTATAGCAATCAGCCCCAGCATTTT | . | TRBV27 | . | TRBJ1-5
CASSQDATGGRGYTF | TGCGCCAGCAGCCAAGACGCTACAGGGGGCCGGGGCTACACCTTC | TRBD1 | TRBV4-3 | . | TRBJ1-2
CASSPKSYSNQPQHF | TGTGCCAGCAGCCCAAAGAGTTATAGCAATCAGCCCCAGCATTTT | . | TRBV5-5 | few | TRBJ1-5
CASSVTPDGKNTGELFF | TGCGCCAGCAGCGTTACTCCGGACGGGAAGAACACCGGGGAGCTGTTTTTT | . | TRBV5-1 | . | TRBJ2-2
CASSRTGPQETQYF | TGTGCCAGCTCCCGGACAGGGCCACAAGAGACCCAGTACTTC | TRBD1 | TRBV18 | . | TRBJ2-5
CASSLLRLQSHTDTQYF | TGTGCCAGCAGTTTATTACGTTTGCAGAGCCACACAGATACGCAGTATTTT | . | TRBV27 | . | TRBJ2-3
CAWSESMRRLWGYTF | TGTGCCTGGAGCGAATCTATGAGGCGCCTCTGGGGCTACACCTTC | . | TRBV30 | once | TRBJ1-2
CASSPGYNEQFF | TGTGCCAGCAGCCCCGGGTACAATGAGCAGTTCTTC | . | TRBV7-9 | . | TRBJ2-1
CASSTSTDTQYF | TGTGCCAGTAGTACCAGCACAGATACGCAGTATTTT | . | TRBV19 | . | TRBJ2-3
CASSPNPGYGQPQHF | TGTGCCAGCAGCCCGAACCCCGGGTATGGTCAGCCCCAGCATTTT | . | TRBV7-2 | few | TRBJ1-5
CASSFQAGGVTDTQYF | TGTGCCAGCAGCTTCCAAGCGGGGGGGGTTACAGATACGCAGTATTTT | TRBD2 | TRBV7-2 | . | TRBJ2-3
CASSQIRREAFF | TGTGCCAGCAGTCAAATACGGCGGGAAGCTTTCTTT | . | TRBV28 | . | TRBJ1-1
CASSSIGGRDTEAFF | TGTGCCAGCAGCTCTATCGGGGGGCGCGACACTGAAGCTTTCTTT | . | TRBV7-8 | . | TRBJ1-1
CASSQDRGGGQPQHF | TGTGCCAGCTCACAAGATCGGGGAGGCGGTCAGCCCCAGCATTTT | . | TRBV18 | . | TRBJ1-5
CASSQLRQTNEKLFF | TGCGCCAGCAGCCAACTGCGACAGACGAATGAAAAACTGTTTTTT | . | TRBV4-3 | . | TRBJ1-4
CASSALDRAQLGQYF | TGTGCCAGCAGTGCGCTTGACAGGGCCCAGTTGGGGCAGTACTTC | TRBD1 | TRBV6-1 | . | TRBJ2-5
CAISDMGQGQETQYF | TGTGCCATCAGTGATATGGGACAGGGGCAAGAGACCCAGTACTTC | TRBD1 | TRBV10-3 | . | TRBJ2-5
CAWSVMEDRPASYGYTF | TGTGCCTGGAGTGTGATGGAGGACAGGCCAGCGAGCTATGGCTACACCTTC | TRBD1 | TRBV30 | . | TRBJ1-2
CASSSKDRDEQFF | TGTGCCAGCAGCTCAAAAGACAGGGATGAGCAGTTCTTC | TRBD1 | TRBV28 | few | TRBJ2-1
CASSHRGERYEQYF | TGTGCCAGCAGCCACAGGGGGGAGAGATACGAGCAGTACTTC | TRBD1 | TRBV7-2 | few | TRBJ2-7
CASSERPYNEQFF | TGTGCCAGCAGTGAGCGACCCTACAATGAGCAGTTCTTC | . | TRBV2 | . | TRBJ2-1
CSVERYSSYNEQFF | TGCAGCGTTGAACGGTACAGCTCCTACAATGAGCAGTTCTTC | . | TRBV29-1 | . | TRBJ2-1
CAWSVSRRQGSEAFF | TGTGCCTGGAGTGTATCGCGAAGACAGGGATCTGAAGCTTTCTTT | TRBD1 | TRBV30 | . | TRBJ1-1
CASSRGGSSTDTQYF | TGCGCCAGCAGCCGGGGCGGGTCTAGCACAGATACGCAGTATTTT | . | TRBV5-1 | . | TRBJ2-3
CASSFTSGLSLNEQYF | TGTGCCAGCAGCTTTACTAGCGGGCTATCGTTAAACGAGCAGTACTTC | TRBD2 | TRBV11-2 | . | TRBJ2-7
CASSQEIPPLHF | TGCGCCAGCAGCCAAGAGATTCCACCCCTCCACTTT | . | TRBV4-1 | . | TRBJ1-6
CASSRDYREETQYF | TGTGCCAGCAGCCGGGACTACCGAGAAGAGACCCAGTACTTC | TRBD2 | TRBV11-2 | . | TRBJ2-5
CASITRDGGYTF | TGTGCCAGCATTACCAGGGATGGCGGCTACACCTTC | . | TRBV28 | . | TRBJ1-2
CASSRGLASYNEQFF | TGTGCCAGCAGCCGGGGACTAGCCTCCTACAATGAGCAGTTCTTC | TRBD2 | TRBV28 | . | TRBJ2-1
CASSLSEWANEKLFF | TGTGCCAGCAGTTTATCGGAATGGGCTAATGAAAAACTGTTTTTT | . | TRBV27 | . | TRBJ1-4
CASSLEGWGENIQYF | TGCGCCAGCAGCTTGGAGGGGTGGGGGGAAAACATTCAGTACTTC | . | TRBV5-1 | . | TRBJ2-4
CASSEVKGRLNTEAFF | TGTGCCAGCAGTGAAGTAAAGGGGCGGCTGAACACTGAAGCTTTCTTT | . | TRBV2 | few | TRBJ1-1
CASSVGGRFRDEQFF | TGTGCCAGCAGCGTAGGAGGAAGGTTTCGCGATGAGCAGTTCTTC | . | TRBV9 | . | TRBJ2-1
CASSYPSGLNTDTQYF | TGTGCCAGCAGCTATCCGTCGGGACTAAACACAGATACGCAGTATTTT | TRBD2 | TRBV5-4 | few | TRBJ2-3
CASSQESPGRKNIQYF | TGCGCCAGCAGCCAAGAGAGTCCGGGACGAAAAAACATTCAGTACTTC | . | TRBV4-1 | . | TRBJ2-4
CASSLMDFSSPLHF | TGTGCCAGCAGCTTAATGGATTTTAGTTCACCCCTCCACTTT | . | TRBV11-1 | . | TRBJ1-6
CASSLGWGSSGNTIYF | TGTGCCAGCAGTTTAGGGTGGGGTTCCTCTGGAAACACCATATATTTT | . | TRBV25-1 | . | TRBJ1-3
CASSLNPRTGAEAFF | TGTGCCAGCAGCTTAAATCCCCGGACAGGGGCTGAAGCTTTCTTT | TRBD1 | TRBV11-2 | . | TRBJ1-1
CASSNQGATGRSYEQYF | TGTGCCAGCAGCAACCAGGGGGCTACGGGGCGTTCCTACGAGCAGTACTTC | TRBD1 | TRBV7-2 | . | TRBJ2-7
CASSEIVNTEAFF | TGTGCCAGCAGTGAAATAGTGAACACTGAAGCTTTCTTT | . | TRBV6-1 | . | TRBJ1-1
CASSLAAAQGSPLHF | TGTGCCAGCAGCTTAGCGGCGGCCCAGGGTTCACCCCTCCACTTT | . | TRBV7-6 | few | TRBJ1-6
CASSPPWGGRGSYEQYF | TGCGCCAGCAGCCCACCTTGGGGGGGCAGGGGGTCCTACGAGCAGTACTTC | . | TRBV5-1 | . | TRBJ2-7
CAISERGRTSGGYNEQFF | TGTGCCATCAGTGAGAGGGGGAGGACTAGCGGGGGCTACAATGAGCAGTTCTTC | TRBD2 | TRBV10-3 | few | TRBJ2-1
CASSPSEGPYGYTF | TGTGCCAGCTCACCAAGCGAGGGCCCCTATGGCTACACCTTC | . | TRBV18 | few | TRBJ1-2
CASSGLQVLGYNEQFF | TGTGCCAGTAGCGGACTTCAGGTCCTCGGGTACAATGAGCAGTTCTTC | . | TRBV19 | . | TRBJ2-1
CASRDTGYNEQFF | TGTGCCAGCAGAGATACAGGTTACAATGAGCAGTTCTTC | . | TRBV6-1 | medium-sized | TRBJ2-1
CASSQTGRGVYNEQFF | TGTGCCAGTAGCCAAACCGGGCGAGGTGTATACAATGAGCAGTTCTTC | . | TRBV19 | . | TRBJ2-1
CASSQDSARVEKLFF | TGCGCCAGCAGCCAAGACTCTGCCAGGGTAGAAAAACTGTTTTTT | . | TRBV4-1 | . | TRBJ1-4
CASNDRALSGTEAFF | TGTGCCAGCAATGACAGGGCCCTGAGTGGCACTGAAGCTTTCTTT | TRBD1 | TRBV2 | . | TRBJ1-1
CAVAGGPNYQETQYF | TGCGCTGTGGCGGGGGGCCCGAACTACCAAGAGACCCAGTACTTC | TRBD2 | TRBV10-2 | . | TRBJ2-5